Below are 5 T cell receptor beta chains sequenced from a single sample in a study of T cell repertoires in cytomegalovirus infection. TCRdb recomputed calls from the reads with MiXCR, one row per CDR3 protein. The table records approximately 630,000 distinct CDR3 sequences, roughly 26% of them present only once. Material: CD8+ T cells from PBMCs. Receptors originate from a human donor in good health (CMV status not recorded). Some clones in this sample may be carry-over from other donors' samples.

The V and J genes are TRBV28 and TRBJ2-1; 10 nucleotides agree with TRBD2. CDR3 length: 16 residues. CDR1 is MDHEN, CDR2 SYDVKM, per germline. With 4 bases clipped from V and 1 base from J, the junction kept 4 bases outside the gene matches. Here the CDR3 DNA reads TGTGCCAGCAGTTCCTTACTAGCGGGGTCCTACAATGAGCAGTTCTTC. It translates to CASSSLLAGSYNEQFF.

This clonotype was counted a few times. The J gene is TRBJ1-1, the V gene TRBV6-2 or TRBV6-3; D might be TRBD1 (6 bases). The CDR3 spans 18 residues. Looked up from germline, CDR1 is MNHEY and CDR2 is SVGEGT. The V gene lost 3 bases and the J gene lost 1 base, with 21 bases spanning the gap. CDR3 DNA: TGTGCCAGCAGTTATGGTTGGAGAACAGGGAGTACGAACACTGAAGCTTTCTTT. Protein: CASSYGWRTGSTNTEAFF.

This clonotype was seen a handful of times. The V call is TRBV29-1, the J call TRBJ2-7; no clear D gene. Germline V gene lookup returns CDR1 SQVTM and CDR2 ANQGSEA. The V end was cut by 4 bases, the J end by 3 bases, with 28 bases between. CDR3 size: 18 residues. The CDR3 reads CSVVGRPMSARGGYEQYF. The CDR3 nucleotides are TGCAGCGTTGTGGGCAGGCCCATGTCTGCGCGTGGTGGCTACGAGCAGTACTTC.

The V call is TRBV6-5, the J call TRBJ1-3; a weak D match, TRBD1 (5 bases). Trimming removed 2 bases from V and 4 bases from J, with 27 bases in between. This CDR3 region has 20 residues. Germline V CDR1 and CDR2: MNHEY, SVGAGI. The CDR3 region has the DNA TGTGCCAGCAGTTACGACAACCTACTCATAAATAAACAGGACGGAAACACCATATATTTT. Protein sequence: CASSYDNLLINKQDGNTIYF.

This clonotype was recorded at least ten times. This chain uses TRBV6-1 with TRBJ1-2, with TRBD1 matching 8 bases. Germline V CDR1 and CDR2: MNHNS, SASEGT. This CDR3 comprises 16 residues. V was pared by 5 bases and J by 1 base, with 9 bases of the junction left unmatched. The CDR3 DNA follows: TGTGCCAGCAGTAGGACAGGGATGGCTTATAACTATGGCTACACCTTC. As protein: CASSRTGMAYNYGYTF.